This T cell receptor beta chain was sequenced during a study of T cells in Graves' hyperthyroidism and ophthalmopathy. Amplification yielded TCR beta CDR3 regions, with RNA transcripts as the source. First-round RT-PCR with HTBI primers amplified the TCR CDR3 region. TCRdb processed the multiplex PCR reads anew with MiXCR; each CDR3 protein has one entry. The sample has approximately 720,000 distinct CDR3 sequences, approximately 19% seen once. The CDR3 has 15 amino acids. Trimming stripped 2 bases from V and 10 bases from J, with 16 bases between. Germline loops: CDR1 SGHRS, CDR2 YFSETQ. This clonotype occurred a few times.

J is TRBJ1-6 and V is TRBV5-1; tentatively, D is TRBD1 (5 bases). The clonotype was recovered from a woman in her 50s with Graves' hyperthyroidism that later progressed to Graves' ophthalmopathy. The material sequenced was blood. CDR3 sequence reads: CASSFAGSMRSPLHF. CDR3 DNA: TGCGCCAGCAGCTTCGCAGGGTCGATGAGATCACCCCTCCACTTT.